This TCR beta chain was captured in a study of Graves' ophthalmopathy and Graves' hyperthyroidism. This clonotype was seen repeatedly, ten times or more. The authors amplified TCR beta CDR3 regions, and they did so from RNA transcripts for repertoire sequencing. HTBI-primed RT-PCR formed the first round, and a multiplex PCR formed the second. Via MiXCR, TCRdb re-called the multiplex PCR reads, giving one row per CDR3 protein. The sample carries hundreds of thousands of distinct CDR3 sequences, about a fifth recorded once. The sequencing input was peripheral blood. The clonotype originates from a woman younger than 35 with stable Graves' hyperthyroidism. Some clones in this sample may be carry-over from other donors' samples.

CDR3 amino acids: CASSSQRTEAFF. The CDR3 DNA is TGTGCCAGCAGCTCCCAGCGGACTGAAGCTTTCTTT. V and J are TRBV6-5 and TRBJ1-1; D unresolved. Trimming shortened V by 6 bases and J by 5 bases, and 10 bases separated the two germline ends. The germline V gene has CDR1 MNHEY and CDR2 SVGAGI. The CDR3 extends over 12 amino acids.